The entry below describes one T cell receptor (beta chain). Germline CDR1 is MNHEY and CDR2 is SMNVEV (reference sequence). The CDR3 extends over 11 amino acids. Trimming removed 10 bases from V and 2 bases from J, with 9 bases in between. The data originate from a study of CD8 T cells in Susac syndrome. Sequencing of TCR beta was undertaken in CD8+ and CD4+ T cells derived from blood. Random hexamers served to reverse transcribe roughly 0.45 to 1 ug RNA. TCR beta CDR3 was amplified by immunoSEQ multiplex PCR. This amplification extended across 54 Vbeta and 13 Jbeta segments. TCRdb independently ran MiXCR on the immunoSEQ multiplex PCR reads; one entry per CDR3 protein. The sample includes approximately 140,000 distinct CDR3 sequences, around 94% of them seen just once.

The clonotype was recovered from a human donor in good health. Sequencing was done on a sample of CD8+ T cells from PBMCs. This sequence joins TRBV27 and TRBJ2-7, with D unresolved. The CDR3 DNA sequence: TGTGCCAAGTACCCGGCCTACGAGCAGTACTTC. Protein product: CAKYPAYEQYF.